Listed below are T cell receptor beta chains from one sample, sequenced in a study of T-cell reconstitution after alpha-beta-depleted transplantation in children. TCRdb analysed the PCR reads with MiXCR anew, one entry per CDR3 protein. The table includes roughly 89,000 distinct CDR3 sequences, more than 10% detected once. The sample consisted of PBMCs from the stem cell graft donor, taken from the stem cell graft. These receptors were obtained from a human donor who donated a stem cell graft to a child with inherited bone marrow failure. CDR3s include the opening cysteine and the closing phenylalanine or tryptophan.

J: TRBJ2-1; V: TRBV5-6; length: 18; CDR3: CASSLRAASGARGNEQFF
J: TRBJ2-5; V: TRBV7-7; length: 14; CDR3: CASSLATGEETQYF
J: TRBJ2-2; V: TRBV30; length: 14; CDR3: CAWRGLAESGELFF
J: TRBJ2-7; V: TRBV29-1; length: 13; CDR3: CSAQAEMAAEQYF
J: TRBJ1-5; V: TRBV11-2; length: 18; CDR3: CASSRLGGPEVGNQPQHF
J: TRBJ2-2; V: TRBV6-6; length: 16; CDR3: CASSPSGSIGYGELFF
J: TRBJ2-3; V: TRBV20-1; length: 16; CDR3: CSAKGLGTGMADTQYF
J: TRBJ2-5; V: TRBV25-1; length: 13; CDR3: CASNRGNQETQYF
J: TRBJ2-7; V: TRBV7-7; length: 14; CDR3: CAQPRTARSYEQYF
J: TRBJ2-7; V: TRBV30; length: 14; CDR3: CAWSSSSALYEQYF
J: TRBJ1-2; V: TRBV5-1; length: 14; CDR3: CASSLEGSNYGYTF
J: TRBJ1-3; V: TRBV6-1; length: 14; CDR3: CASSAFGMVGTIYF
J: TRBJ2-2; V: TRBV7-2; length: 13; CDR3: CASNKQGAGELFF
J: TRBJ1-2; V: TRBV7-2; length: 15; CDR3: CASSLVEGRGNGYTF
J: TRBJ1-1; V: TRBV4-2; length: 8; CDR3: CASSRAFF
J: TRBJ2-3; V: TRBV5-1; length: 15; CDR3: CASSYTVTSTDTQYF
J: TRBJ2-3; V: TRBV28; length: 13; CDR3: CASRGERGDTQYF
J: TRBJ2-5; V: TRBV28; length: 17; CDR3: CASSSNRDRGPQETQYF
J: TRBJ2-2; V: TRBV7-2; length: 14; CDR3: CASSFSWRTGELFF
J: TRBJ2-7; V: TRBV20-1; length: 13; CDR3: CSAITGGVYEQYF
J: TRBJ2-4; V: TRBV5-1; length: 13; CDR3: CASSFYGTDGQYF
J: TRBJ2-7; V: TRBV11-2; length: 12; CDR3: CASSFSPREQYF
J: TRBJ2-7; V: TRBV3-1; length: 12; CDR3: CASSQPFGEQYF
J: TRBJ1-1; V: TRBV6-2/TRBV6-3; length: 15; CDR3: CASSYSSRGNTEAFF
J: TRBJ2-3; V: TRBV7-9; length: 14; CDR3: CASSPTGAPDTQYF
J: TRBJ2-7; V: TRBV7-2; length: 14; CDR3: CASSNRDRTYEQYF
J: TRBJ2-7; V: TRBV7-2; length: 12; CDR3: CASSLFQGEQYF
J: TRBJ2-5; V: TRBV18; length: 14; CDR3: CASSPIRRQETQYF
J: TRBJ2-6; V: TRBV7-2; length: 17; CDR3: CASSLVASGDWANVLTF
J: TRBJ2-4; V: TRBV5-1; length: 18; CDR3: CASSLAIGQGLAKNIQYF
J: TRBJ1-4; V: TRBV12-3/TRBV12-4; length: 14; CDR3: CASSWRTDNEKLFF
J: TRBJ2-7; V: TRBV11-2; length: 16; CDR3: CASSLLATRGFYEQYF
J: TRBJ1-4; V: TRBV4-3; length: 16; CDR3: CASSHLGQVQGEKLFF
J: TRBJ2-7; V: TRBV29-1; length: 12; CDR3: CSAHNRAHEQYF
J: TRBJ1-1; V: TRBV5-1; length: 15; CDR3: CASSLGGGGRTEAFF
J: TRBJ1-2; V: TRBV29-1; length: 14; CDR3: CSVEDRGRGHGYTF
J: TRBJ1-1; V: TRBV7-2; length: 12; CDR3: CASTWAGGSSFF
J: TRBJ2-1; V: TRBV4-3; length: 16; CDR3: CASSQEWSGSYNEQFF
J: TRBJ2-1; V: TRBV20-1; length: 16; CDR3: CSASSAAGAARGEQFF
J: TRBJ2-2; V: TRBV24-1; length: 16; CDR3: CATSDFSVSLTGELFF
J: TRBJ2-3; V: TRBV10-3; length: 14; CDR3: CAISRGRRTDTQYF
J: TRBJ2-7; V: TRBV9; length: 15; CDR3: CASSVGGRSSYEQYF
J: TRBJ2-2; V: TRBV29-1; length: 13; CDR3: CSVASERAGELFF
J: TRBJ1-2; V: TRBV29-1; length: 12; CDR3: CSVERTGKGYTF
J: TRBJ1-4; V: TRBV9; length: 14; CDR3: CASSGGFGGEKLFF
J: TRBJ1-2; V: TRBV6-2/TRBV6-3; length: 14; CDR3: CASSRSPTNYGYTF
J: TRBJ2-7; V: TRBV25-1; length: 13; CDR3: CATGPGQTYEQYF
J: TRBJ1-1; V: TRBV7-9; length: 14; CDR3: CASSFGVGYTEAFF
J: TRBJ2-3; V: TRBV4-3; length: 21; CDR3: CASSREPGLAGGPWSTDTQYF
J: TRBJ2-7; V: TRBV7-2; length: 14; CDR3: CASSLVDGDYEQYF
J: TRBJ2-1; V: TRBV7-2; length: 15; CDR3: CASSPEGEGRGVQFF
J: TRBJ1-3; V: TRBV5-5; length: 15; CDR3: CASSLEGGSGNTIYF
J: TRBJ2-2; V: TRBV12-3/TRBV12-4; length: 15; CDR3: CASSPQGDSTGELFF
J: TRBJ2-5; V: TRBV18; length: 13; CDR3: CASSPPGSETQYF
J: TRBJ2-2; V: TRBV7-2; length: 15; CDR3: CASSTRDSYTGELFF
J: TRBJ2-7; V: TRBV7-8; length: 15; CDR3: CASSLAPDNSYEQYF
J: TRBJ2-4; V: TRBV5-1; length: 17; CDR3: CASSLGLGKFEENIQYF
J: TRBJ2-7; V: TRBV10-3; length: 12; CDR3: CATQGVAGEQYF
J: TRBJ1-5; V: TRBV18; length: 13; CDR3: CASSGTEYQPQHF